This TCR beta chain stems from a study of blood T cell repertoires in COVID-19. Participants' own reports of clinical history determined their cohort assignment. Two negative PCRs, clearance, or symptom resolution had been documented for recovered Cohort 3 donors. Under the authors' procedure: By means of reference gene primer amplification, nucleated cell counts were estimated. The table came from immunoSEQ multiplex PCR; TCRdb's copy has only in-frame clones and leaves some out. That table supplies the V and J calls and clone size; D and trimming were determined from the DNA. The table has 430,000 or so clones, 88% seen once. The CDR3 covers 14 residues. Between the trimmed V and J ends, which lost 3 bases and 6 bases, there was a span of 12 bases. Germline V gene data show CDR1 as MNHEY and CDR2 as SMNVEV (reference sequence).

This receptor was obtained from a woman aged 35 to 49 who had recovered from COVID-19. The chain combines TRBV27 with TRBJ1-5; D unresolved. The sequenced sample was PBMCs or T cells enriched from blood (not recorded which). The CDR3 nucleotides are TGTGCCAGCAGTTTCCGCAATCTCGGTCAGCCCCAGCATTTT. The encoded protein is CASSFRNLGQPQHF.